This is a list of T cell receptor beta chains from one sample in a study of Ad26.COV2.S vaccination and SARS-CoV-2 variants. Method: immunoSEQ multiplex PCR; TCRdb's copy keeps in-frame clones and lacks some. Altogether about 350,000 clones are present, about 88% being singletons, with the ten largest covering 5.5% to 7%. The material sequenced was peripheral blood, taken in a trial of Ad26.COV2.S vaccine versus placebo. The source is a person between 18 and 65 years old who received the Ad26.COV2.S COVID-19 vaccine or a placebo. CDR3s include the opening cysteine and the closing phenylalanine or tryptophan. A D gene is named only where the DNA matches it firmly. Clone size is stated in some rows and not others, as once, few, many or a class when expanded.

TRBJ2-2 | TRBV7-8 | - | - | TGTGCCAGCAGCTTAGGTAGCTTTAGCGCCCCCCTGAACACCGGGGAGCTGTTTTTT | CASSLGSFSAPLNTGELFF
TRBJ1-1 | TRBV19 | - | - | TGTGCCAGTTCTTCCCTATTGAACACTGAAGCTTTCTTT | CASSSLLNTEAFF
TRBJ1-4 | TRBV9 | - | - | TGTGCCAGCAGCGTAGGACCAACTAATGAAAAACTGTTTTTT | CASSVGPTNEKLFF
TRBJ2-1 | TRBV27 | - | TRBD2 | TGTGCCAGCAGTCCTCGACTAGCGGGATACAATGAGCAGTTCTTC | CASSPRLAGYNEQFF
TRBJ2-1 | TRBV25-1 | - | - | TGTGCCAGCAGAACAGAAACCCTTTGGCATGAGCAGTTCTTC | CASRTETLWHEQFF
TRBJ1-1 | TRBV18 | - | - | TGTGCCAGCTCACCGGGTATCACTGAAGCTTTCTTT | CASSPGITEAFF
TRBJ1-1 | TRBV13 | - | - | TGTGCCAGCAGCCCAAGACAGGTTTGGGGCACTGAAGCTTTCTTT | CASSPRQVWGTEAFF
TRBJ2-1 | TRBV5-4 | - | - | TGTGCCAGCAGCGCCTGGGACAATGAGCAGTTCTTC | CASSAWDNEQFF
TRBJ2-7 | TRBV11-1 | - | - | TGTGCCAGCAGCGACTCCGGGTCCTCCTACGAGCAGTACTTC | CASSDSGSSYEQYF
TRBJ2-5 | TRBV2 | - | - | TGTGCCAGCAGGGGAGGGGGGTCCGGGACCCAGTACTTC | CASRGGGSGTQYF
TRBJ1-2 | TRBV30 | - | - | TGTGCCTGGAGTTATGGGGACTATGGCTACACCTTC | CAWSYGDYGYTF
TRBJ2-1 | TRBV7-9 | once | - | TGTGCCAGCAGCTTAGATTTTTATGAGCAGTTCTTC | CASSLDFYEQFF
TRBJ2-3 | TRBV28 | - | TRBD2 | TGTGCCAGCAGTTCTCTAGCGGGAGGAACGGGAGATACGCAGTATTTT | CASSSLAGGTGDTQYF
TRBJ1-1 | TRBV19 | - | - | TGTGCCAGTAGTTTTGTCCGGACTGAAGCTTTCTTT | CASSFVRTEAFF
TRBJ1-5 | TRBV5-8 | - | - | TGTGCCAGCAGCTTAACGGAGAGTCAGCCCCAGCATTTT | CASSLTESQPQHF
TRBJ2-3 | TRBV4-2 | - | TRBD2 | TGTGCCAGCAGCATCGGACTAGCGGGGGGTACTAGCACAGATACGCAGTATTTT | CASSIGLAGGTSTDTQYF
TRBJ1-1 | TRBV11-2 | - | - | TGTGCCAGCAGCCCCGAGACAGTTTATATGAACACTGAAGCTTTCTTT | CASSPETVYMNTEAFF
TRBJ1-4 | TRBV30 | - | TRBD1 | TGTGCCTGGAGCAAGACAGGGAGGAATGAAAAACTGTTTTTT | CAWSKTGRNEKLFF
TRBJ2-1 | TRBV18 | - | TRBD1 | TGTGCCAGCTCACCTGGACAGGGAGAGAACTCCTACAATGAGCAGTTCTTC | CASSPGQGENSYNEQFF
TRBJ2-3 | TRBV7-3 | - | TRBD2 | TGTGCCAGCACCGCGGGTTCTAGCGGGGTCCTTTTCACAGATACGCAGTATTTT | CASTAGSSGVLFTDTQYF
TRBJ2-7 | TRBV6-5 | once | - | TGTGCCAGCAGACCCGATCCTCGCTACGAGCAGTACTTC | CASRPDPRYEQYF
TRBJ1-5 | TRBV6-5 | - | - | TGTGCCAGCAGAAGAGGGGGGGCGGGAGGTAGGCCCCAGCATTTT | CASRRGGAGGRPQHF
TRBJ1-1 | TRBV7-2 | once | - | TGTGCCAGCAGCTTGAACCCGCGGGGCACTGAAGCTTTCTTT | CASSLNPRGTEAFF